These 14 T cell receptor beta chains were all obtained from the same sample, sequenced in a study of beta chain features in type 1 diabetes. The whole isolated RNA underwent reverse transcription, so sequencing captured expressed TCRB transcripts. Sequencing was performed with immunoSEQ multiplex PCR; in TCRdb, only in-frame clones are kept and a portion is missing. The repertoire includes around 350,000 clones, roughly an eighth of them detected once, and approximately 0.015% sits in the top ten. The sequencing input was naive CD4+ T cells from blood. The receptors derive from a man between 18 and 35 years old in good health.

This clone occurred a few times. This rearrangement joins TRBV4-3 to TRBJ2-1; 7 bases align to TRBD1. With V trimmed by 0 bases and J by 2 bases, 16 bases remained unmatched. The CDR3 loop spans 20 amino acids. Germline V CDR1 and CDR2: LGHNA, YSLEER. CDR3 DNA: TGCGCCAGCAGCCAAGAGGCTGGCACAGGGGCCCCCGGAGCCTACAATGAGCAGTTCTTC. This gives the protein CASSQEAGTGAPGAYNEQFF.

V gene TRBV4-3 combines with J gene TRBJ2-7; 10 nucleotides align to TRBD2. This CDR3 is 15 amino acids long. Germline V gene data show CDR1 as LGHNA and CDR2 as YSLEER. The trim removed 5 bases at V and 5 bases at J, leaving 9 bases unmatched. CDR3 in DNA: TGCGCCAGCAGCTGGGGACTAGCGAGCGGCAACGAGCAGTACTTC. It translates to CASSWGLASGNEQYF.

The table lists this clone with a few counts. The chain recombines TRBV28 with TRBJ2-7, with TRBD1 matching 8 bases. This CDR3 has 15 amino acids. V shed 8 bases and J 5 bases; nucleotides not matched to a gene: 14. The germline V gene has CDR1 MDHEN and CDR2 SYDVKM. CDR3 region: CASGPGGGSADEQYF. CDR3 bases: TGTGCCAGCGGGCCAGGGGGCGGCAGCGCGGACGAGCAGTACTTC.

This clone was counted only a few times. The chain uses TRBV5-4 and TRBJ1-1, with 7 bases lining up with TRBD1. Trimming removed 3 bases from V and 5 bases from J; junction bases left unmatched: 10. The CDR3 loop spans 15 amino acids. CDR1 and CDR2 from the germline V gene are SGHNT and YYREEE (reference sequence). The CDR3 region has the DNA TGTGCCAGCAGCTCAGCTACAGGGGTACGGACTGAAGCTTTCTTT. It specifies CASSSATGVRTEAFF.

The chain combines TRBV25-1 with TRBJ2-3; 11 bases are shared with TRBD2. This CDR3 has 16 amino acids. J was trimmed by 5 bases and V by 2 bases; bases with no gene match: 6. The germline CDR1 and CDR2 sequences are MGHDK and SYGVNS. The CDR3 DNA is TGTGCCAGCAGTGAACTTAGCGGGGGGGGCGGAGATACGCAGTATTTT. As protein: CASSELSGGGGDTQYF. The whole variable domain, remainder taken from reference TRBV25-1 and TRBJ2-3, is EADIYQTPRYLVIGTGKKITLECSQTMGHDKMYWYQQDPGMELHLIHYSYGVNSTEKGDLSSESTVSRIRTEHFPLTLESARPSHTSQYLCASSELSGGGGDTQYFGPGTRLTVL.

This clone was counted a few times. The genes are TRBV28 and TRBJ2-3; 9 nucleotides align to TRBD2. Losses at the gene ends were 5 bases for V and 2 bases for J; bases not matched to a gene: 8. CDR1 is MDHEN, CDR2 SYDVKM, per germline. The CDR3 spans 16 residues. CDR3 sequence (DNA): TGTGCCAGCAGTCCCTCCCTAGCGGGAAACACAGATACGCAGTATTTT. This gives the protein CASSPSLAGNTDTQYF.

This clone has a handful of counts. The chain's CDR3 is CASSLTTDSDTQYF. DNA of the CDR3: TGTGCCAGCAGCCTCACAACGGACTCGGATACGCAGTATTTT. This chain joins TRBV4-2 and TRBJ2-3; D is possibly TRBD2 (5 bases). CDR3 length equals 14 residues. Per the germline V gene, CDR1 is LGHNA and CDR2 is YNFKEQ. V lost 4 bases to trimming and J lost 6 bases, with 14 bases between them.

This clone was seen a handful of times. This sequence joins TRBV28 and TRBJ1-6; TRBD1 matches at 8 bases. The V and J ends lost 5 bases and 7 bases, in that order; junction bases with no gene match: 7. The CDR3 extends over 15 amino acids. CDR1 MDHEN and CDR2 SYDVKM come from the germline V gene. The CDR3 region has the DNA TGTGCCAGCAGTCCTCCGACAGGGGCAAATTCACCCCTCCACTTT. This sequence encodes CASSPPTGANSPLHF.

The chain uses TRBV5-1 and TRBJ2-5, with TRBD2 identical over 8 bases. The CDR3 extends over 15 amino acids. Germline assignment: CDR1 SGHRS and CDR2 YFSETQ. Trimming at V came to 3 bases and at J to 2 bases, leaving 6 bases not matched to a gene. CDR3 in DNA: TGCGCCAGCAGCTCCTATAGCGGGGCACAAGAGACCCAGTACTTC. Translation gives CASSSYSGAQETQYF.

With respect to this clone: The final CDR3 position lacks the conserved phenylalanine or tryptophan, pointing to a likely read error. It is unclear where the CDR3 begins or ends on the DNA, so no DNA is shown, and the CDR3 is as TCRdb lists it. CDR3 amino acids: CASSNDRSLQRI. The chain couples TRBV7-9 to TRBJ1-2; TRBD1, the table's D call, lacks a check against the DNA. The CDR3 totals 12 residues, both ends included. The germline gives CDR1 SEHNR, CDR2 FQNEAQ (reference sequence).

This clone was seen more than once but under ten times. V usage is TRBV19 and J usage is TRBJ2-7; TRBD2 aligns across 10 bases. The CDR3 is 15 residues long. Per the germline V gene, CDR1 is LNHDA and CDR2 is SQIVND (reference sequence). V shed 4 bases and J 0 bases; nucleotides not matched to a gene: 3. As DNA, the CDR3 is TGTGCCAGTAGTAGAGCTAGCGGGAGCTCCTACGAGCAGTACTTC. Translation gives CASSRASGSSYEQYF.

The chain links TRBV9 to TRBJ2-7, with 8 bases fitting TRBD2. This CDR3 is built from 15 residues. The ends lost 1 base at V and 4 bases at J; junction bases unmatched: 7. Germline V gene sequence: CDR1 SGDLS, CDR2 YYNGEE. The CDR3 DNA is TGTGCCAGCAGCGTAAGCGGGACTAGTACGTACGAGCAGTACTTC. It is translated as CASSVSGTSTYEQYF.

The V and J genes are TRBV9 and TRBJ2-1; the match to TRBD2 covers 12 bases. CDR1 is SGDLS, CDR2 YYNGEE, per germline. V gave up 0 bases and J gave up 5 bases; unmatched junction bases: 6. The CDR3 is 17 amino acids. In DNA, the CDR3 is TGTGCCAGCAGCGTAGTGACTAGCGGGAGCTACCACAATGAGCAGTTCTTC. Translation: CASSVVTSGSYHNEQFF.

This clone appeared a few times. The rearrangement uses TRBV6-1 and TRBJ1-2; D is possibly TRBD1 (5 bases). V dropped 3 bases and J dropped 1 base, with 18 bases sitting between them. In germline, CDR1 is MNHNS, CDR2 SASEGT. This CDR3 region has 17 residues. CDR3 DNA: TGTGCCAGCAGTGACTACCCCCCGGGGCGGGGTAACTATGGCTACACCTTC. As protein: CASSDYPPGRGNYGYTF.